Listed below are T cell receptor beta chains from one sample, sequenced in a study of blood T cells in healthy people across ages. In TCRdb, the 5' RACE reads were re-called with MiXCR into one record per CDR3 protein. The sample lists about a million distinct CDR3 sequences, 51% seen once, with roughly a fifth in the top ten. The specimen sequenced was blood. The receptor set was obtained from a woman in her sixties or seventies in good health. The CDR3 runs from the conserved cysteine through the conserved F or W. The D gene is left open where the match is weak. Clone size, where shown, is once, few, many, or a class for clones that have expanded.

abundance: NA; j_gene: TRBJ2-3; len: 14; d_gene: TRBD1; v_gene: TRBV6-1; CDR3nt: TGTGCCAGCCCGGGACAGGGAGGAACAGATACGCAGTATTTT; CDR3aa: CASPGQGGTDTQYF
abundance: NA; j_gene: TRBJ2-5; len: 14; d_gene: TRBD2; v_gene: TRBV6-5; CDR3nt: TGTGCCAGCAGTGACTCGCGGCTAGCGGGGACCCAGTACTTC; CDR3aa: CASSDSRLAGTQYF
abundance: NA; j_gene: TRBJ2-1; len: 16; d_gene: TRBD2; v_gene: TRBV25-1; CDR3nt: TGTGCCAGCAGTGAAAGTCGTAGCGGGAGTGAGAATGAGCAGTTCTTC; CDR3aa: CASSESRSGSENEQFF
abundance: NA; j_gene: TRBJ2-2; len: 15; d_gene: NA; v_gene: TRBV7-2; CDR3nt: TGTGCCAGCGGGAGGACTGCATCGAACACCGGGGAGCTGTTTTTT; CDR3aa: CASGRTASNTGELFF
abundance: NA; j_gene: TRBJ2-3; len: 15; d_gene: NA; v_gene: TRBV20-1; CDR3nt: TGCAGTGCTAGAGTCGTTAAACCCTTCACAGATACGCAGTATTTT; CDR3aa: CSARVVKPFTDTQYF
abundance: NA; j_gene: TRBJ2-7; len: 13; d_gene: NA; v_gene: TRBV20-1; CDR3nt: TGCAGTGTCCTTTGGGCCTCTATCTACGAGCAGTACTTC; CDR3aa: CSVLWASIYEQYF
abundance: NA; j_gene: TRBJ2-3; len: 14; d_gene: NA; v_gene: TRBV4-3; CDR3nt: TGCGCCAGCAGCCAACAGCTAGCTACAGATACGCAGTATTTT; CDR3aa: CASSQQLATDTQYF
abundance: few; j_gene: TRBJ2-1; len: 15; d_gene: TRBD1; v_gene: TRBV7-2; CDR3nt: TGTGCCAGCAGCTCACCAGGGGGAGTCGGCAATGAGCAGTTCTTC; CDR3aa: CASSSPGGVGNEQFF
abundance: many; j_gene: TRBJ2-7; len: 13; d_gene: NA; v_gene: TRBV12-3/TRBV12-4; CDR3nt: TGTGCCAGCAGTTTAGCTGCTTCCTACGAGCAGTACTTC; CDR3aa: CASSLAASYEQYF
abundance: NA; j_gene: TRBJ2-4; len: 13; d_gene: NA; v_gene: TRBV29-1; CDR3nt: TGCAGCGTTGTCCCAGACAACTCCTACGAGGAGTACTTC; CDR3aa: CSVVPDNSYEEYF
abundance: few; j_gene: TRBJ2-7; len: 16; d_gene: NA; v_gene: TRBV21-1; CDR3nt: TGTGCCAGCAGCAAACGACCGGGCCCTGGAAATTACGAGCAGTACTTC; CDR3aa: CASSKRPGPGNYEQYF
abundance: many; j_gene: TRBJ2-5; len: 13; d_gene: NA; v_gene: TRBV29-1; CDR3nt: TGCAGCGTTGTGGCGGTGCCGGGGGAGACCCAGTACTTC; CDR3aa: CSVVAVPGETQYF
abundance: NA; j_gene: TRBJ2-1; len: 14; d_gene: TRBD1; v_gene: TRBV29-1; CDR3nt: TGCAGCGTTAGGACAGGGGGCGCGTGGGATGAGCAGTTCTTC; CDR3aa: CSVRTGGAWDEQFF
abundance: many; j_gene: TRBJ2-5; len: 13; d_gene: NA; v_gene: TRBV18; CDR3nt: TGTGCCAGCAGCCCCAATTACGGAGAGACCCAGTACTTC; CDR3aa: CASSPNYGETQYF
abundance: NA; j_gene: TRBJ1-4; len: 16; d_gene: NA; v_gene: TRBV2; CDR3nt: TGTGCCAGCAGGGTACAGGGAAGGTCAACTAATGAAAAACTGTTTTTT; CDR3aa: CASRVQGRSTNEKLFF
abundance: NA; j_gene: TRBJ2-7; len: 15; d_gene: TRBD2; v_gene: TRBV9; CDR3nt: TGTGCCAGCAGCGTAGCGGCGGGAGGCGTTTACGAGCAGTACTTC; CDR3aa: CASSVAAGGVYEQYF
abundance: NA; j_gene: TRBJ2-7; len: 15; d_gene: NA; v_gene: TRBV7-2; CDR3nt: TGTGCCAGCAGCATAAGTACTTTCTTCTCCTACGAGCAGTACTTC; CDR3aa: CASSISTFFSYEQYF
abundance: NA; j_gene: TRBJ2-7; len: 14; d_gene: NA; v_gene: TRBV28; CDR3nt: TGTGCCAGCAGTAGGTTCGACAGCCACACGGGGCAGTACTTC; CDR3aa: CASSRFDSHTGQYF
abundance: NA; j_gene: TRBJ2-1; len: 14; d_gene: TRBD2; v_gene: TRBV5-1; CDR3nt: TGCGCCAGCAGCGTGGCAGGGACTACTTATGAGCAGTTCTTC; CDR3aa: CASSVAGTTYEQFF
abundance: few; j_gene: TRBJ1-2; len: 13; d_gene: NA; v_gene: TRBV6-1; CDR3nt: TGTGCCAGCAGTGATGGGCCTTACTATGGCTACACCTTC; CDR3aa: CASSDGPYYGYTF
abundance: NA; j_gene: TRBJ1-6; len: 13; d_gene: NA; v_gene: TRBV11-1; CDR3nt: TGTGCCAGCAGCTTGAATGGGAATTCACCCCTCCACTTT; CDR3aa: CASSLNGNSPLHF
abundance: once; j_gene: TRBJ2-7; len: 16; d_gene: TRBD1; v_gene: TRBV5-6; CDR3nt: TGTGCCAGCAGCTTGGATGGGACAGGGCCTACCTACGAGCAGTACTTC; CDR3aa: CASSLDGTGPTYEQYF
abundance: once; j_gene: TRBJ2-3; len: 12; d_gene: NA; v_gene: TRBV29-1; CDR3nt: TGCAGCGCCCTAAAAGACGGCGATACGCTGTATTTT; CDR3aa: CSALKDGDTLYF
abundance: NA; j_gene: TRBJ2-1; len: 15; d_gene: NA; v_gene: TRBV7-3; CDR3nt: TGTGCCAGCAGTCAAAATGGCAGGGTTCCCAATGAGCAGTTCTTC; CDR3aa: CASSQNGRVPNEQFF
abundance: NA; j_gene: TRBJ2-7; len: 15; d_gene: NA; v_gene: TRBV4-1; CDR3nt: TGCGCCAGCAGCCAAGGTCGGCGGGAAATTGATGAGCAGTACTTC; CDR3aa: CASSQGRREIDEQYF
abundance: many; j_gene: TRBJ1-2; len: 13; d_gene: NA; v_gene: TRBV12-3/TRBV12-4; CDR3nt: TGCGCCAGTTCTCGGACAGCTAACTATGGCTACACCTTC; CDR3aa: CASSRTANYGYTF
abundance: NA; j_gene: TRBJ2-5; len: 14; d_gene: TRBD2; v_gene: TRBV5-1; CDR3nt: TGCGCCAGCTCAACCGGGGCTAGCGGAGAGACCCAGTACTTC; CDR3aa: CASSTGASGETQYF
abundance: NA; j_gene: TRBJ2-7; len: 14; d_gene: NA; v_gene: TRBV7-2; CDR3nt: TGTGCCAGCAGCCTGGTCCCAAGGACCTACGAGCAGTACTTC; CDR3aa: CASSLVPRTYEQYF
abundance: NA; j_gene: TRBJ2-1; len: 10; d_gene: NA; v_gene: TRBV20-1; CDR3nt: TGCAGTGCAAACAGCAATGAGCAGTTCTTC; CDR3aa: CSANSNEQFF
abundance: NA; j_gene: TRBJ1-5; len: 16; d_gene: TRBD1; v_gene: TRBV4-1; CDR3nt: TGCGCCAGCAGCCAAGCGACAGGGGGCTCATATCAGCCCCAGCATTTT; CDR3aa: CASSQATGGSYQPQHF
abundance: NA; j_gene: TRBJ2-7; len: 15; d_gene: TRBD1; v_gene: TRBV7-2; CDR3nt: TGTGCCAGCAGCCGCAGACAGGGAGCCTACAATGAGCAGTACTTC; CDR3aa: CASSRRQGAYNEQYF
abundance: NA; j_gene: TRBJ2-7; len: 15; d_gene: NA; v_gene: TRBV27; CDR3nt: TGTGCCAGGTTACGGGCCCCGAAAATGCGATACGAGCAGTACTTC; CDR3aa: CARLRAPKMRYEQYF
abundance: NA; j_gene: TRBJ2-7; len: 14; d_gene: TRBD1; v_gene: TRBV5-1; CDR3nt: TGCGCCAGCAGCTGGACAGGCTTCTCCTACGAGCAGTACTTC; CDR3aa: CASSWTGFSYEQYF
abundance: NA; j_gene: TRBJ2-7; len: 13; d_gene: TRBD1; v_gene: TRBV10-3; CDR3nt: TGTGCCATCAGTGAGTCGACAGGGTGCGAGCAGTACTTC; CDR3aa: CAISESTGCEQYF
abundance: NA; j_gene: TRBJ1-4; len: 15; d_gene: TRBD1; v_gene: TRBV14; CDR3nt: TGTGCCAGCAGCCCCGTGACAGGGGCGAGCGGAAGACTGTTTTTT; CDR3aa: CASSPVTGASGRLFF
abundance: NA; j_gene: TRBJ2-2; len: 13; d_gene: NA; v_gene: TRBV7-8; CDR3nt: TGTGCCAGCACCCTAGGGGGGATCGGGGAGCTGTTTTTT; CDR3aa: CASTLGGIGELFF
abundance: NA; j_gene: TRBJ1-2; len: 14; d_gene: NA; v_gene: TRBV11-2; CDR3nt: TGTGCCAGCAGCCCCCGGACAACGGGAATGGGCTACACCTTC; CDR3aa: CASSPRTTGMGYTF